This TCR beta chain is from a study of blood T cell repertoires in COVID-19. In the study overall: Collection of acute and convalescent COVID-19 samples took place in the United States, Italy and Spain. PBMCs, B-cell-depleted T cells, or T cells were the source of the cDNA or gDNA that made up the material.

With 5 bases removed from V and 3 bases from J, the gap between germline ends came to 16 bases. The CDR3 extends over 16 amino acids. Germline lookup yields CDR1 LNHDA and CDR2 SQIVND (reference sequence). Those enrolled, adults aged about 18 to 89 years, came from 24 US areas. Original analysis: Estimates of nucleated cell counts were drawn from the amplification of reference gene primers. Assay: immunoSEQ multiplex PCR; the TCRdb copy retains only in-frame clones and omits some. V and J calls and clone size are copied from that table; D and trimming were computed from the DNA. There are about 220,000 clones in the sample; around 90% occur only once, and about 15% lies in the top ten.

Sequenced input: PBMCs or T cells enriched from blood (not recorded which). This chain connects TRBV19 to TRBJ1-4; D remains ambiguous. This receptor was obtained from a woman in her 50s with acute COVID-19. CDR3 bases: TGTGCCAGTAGTCCGTACGACGCGGCCGCTAATGAAAAACTGTTTTTT. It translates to CASSPYDAAANEKLFF.